This entry lists 5 T cell receptor beta chains sequenced from one sample in a study of beta chain features in type 1 diabetes (dated by TCRdb to between 2018 and 2020). Libraries were constructed by the immunoSEQ multiplex PCR assay. The High Capacity cDNA Reverse Transcription Kit was used to reverse transcribe all of the isolated RNA, meaning that expressed TCRB transcripts were what got sequenced. The source is immuneACCESS, and TCRdb retained only in-frame sequences with V and J called. Part of the clones is not carried over; for the studies checked, unresolved V genes explain less than half of this, and the remainder is unexplained. The sample includes about 900,000 clones, with 15% to 20% observed a single time. The ten top clones hold 0.02% to 0.03% of the sample. Sequencing input: naive CD4+ T cells from blood. The cell subset or site label on this specimen signifies: true naive CD4+ T cells. Receptors were obtained from a woman between 18 and 29 years old in good health.

J is TRBJ1-1 and V is TRBV2, with D tentatively TRBD1 (6 bases). The germline V and J ends were trimmed by 8 bases and 4 bases, with 23 bases remaining between them. CDR1 is SNHLY and CDR2 is FYNNEI in the germline V gene. The CDR3 loop spans 16 amino acids. The CDR3 nucleotides are TGTGCCAGCCCGCGGACGACAGGTCAGGGGATCACTGAAGCTTTCTTT. This gives the protein CASPRTTGQGITEAFF.

This clone came up a few times. The V gene is TRBV21-1, the J gene TRBJ1-3; the table's D call TRBD1 went unverified against the DNA. TRBV21-1 is a pseudogene. CDR3 length equals 17 residues. CDR3 residues: CASSKKHRGTLGNTIYF. As DNA, the CDR3 is TGTGCCAGCAGCAAAAAGCACAGGGGGACTCTGGGAAACACCATATATTTT.

V usage is TRBV7-9 and J usage is TRBJ2-2; 15 bases fit TRBD2. V shed 5 bases and J 5 bases; nucleotides not matched to a gene: 9. From germline, CDR1 is SEHNR and CDR2 FQNEAQ (reference sequence). The CDR3 contains 18 residues. The CDR3 DNA follows: TGTGCCAGCAGCCATGGACTAGCGGGAGGGCCAAGAACCGGGGAGCTGTTTTTT. It is translated as CASSHGLAGGPRTGELFF.

This clone occurred a few times. The chain employs TRBV6-5 and TRBJ1-5, with D tentatively TRBD1 (5 bases). Per germline, CDR1 MNHEY and CDR2 SVGAGI. This CDR3 has 14 residues. V was pared by 2 bases and J by 7 bases, with 12 bases between. This CDR3 is CASSYERGWQPQHF. For the CDR3, the DNA is TGTGCCAGCAGTTACGAGAGGGGCTGGCAGCCCCAGCATTTT.

Points on this clone: Other DNA sequences within the sample encode an identical CDR3. The V gene is TRBV28, the J gene TRBJ2-1; no clear D gene. Germline CDR1 MDHEN, CDR2 SYDVKM. The length of the CDR3 is 11 residues. The V end lost 3 bases, the J end lost 7 bases, and 4 bases lay between the germline ends. The CDR3 coding sequence is TGTGCCAGCAGTTTTAGGAATGAGCAGTTCTTC. Translating gives CASSFRNEQFF.